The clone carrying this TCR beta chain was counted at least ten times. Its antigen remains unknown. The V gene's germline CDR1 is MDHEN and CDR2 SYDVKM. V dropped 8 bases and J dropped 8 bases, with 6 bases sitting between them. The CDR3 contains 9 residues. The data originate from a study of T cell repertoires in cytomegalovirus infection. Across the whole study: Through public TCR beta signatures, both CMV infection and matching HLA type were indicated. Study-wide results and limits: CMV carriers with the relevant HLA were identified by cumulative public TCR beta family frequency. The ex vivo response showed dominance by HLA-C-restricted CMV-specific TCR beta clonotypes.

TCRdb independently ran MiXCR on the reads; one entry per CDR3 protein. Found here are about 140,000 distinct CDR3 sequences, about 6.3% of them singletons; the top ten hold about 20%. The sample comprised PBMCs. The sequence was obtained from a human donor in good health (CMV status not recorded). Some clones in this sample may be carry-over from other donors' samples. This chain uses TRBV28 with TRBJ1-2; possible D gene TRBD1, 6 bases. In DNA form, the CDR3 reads TGTGCCAGCGGGGGCGGCTACACCTTC. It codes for CASGGGYTF.